This T cell receptor (beta chain) came from a study of blood T cell repertoires in COVID-19. Across the study: COVID-19 samples collected from the United States, Italy and Spain covered acute and convalescent phases.

Per the original methods: Estimation of nucleated cell counts relied on the amplification of reference gene primers. Sequencing used immunoSEQ multiplex PCR; TCRdb keeps in-frame clones, though not all of them. The V and J calls and the clone size are those of that table, but D and trimming were determined from the DNA. The sample consists of around 70,000 clones, around 80% of them appearing once. The CDR3 has 15 amino acids. CDR1 and CDR2 (germline): LNHDA, SQIVND (reference sequence). The V end lost 3 bases, the J end lost 5 bases, and 16 bases lay between the germline ends. The rearrangement joins TRBV19 to TRBJ2-5; a weak D match, TRBD1 (6 bases). The specimen was peripheral blood. The TCR comes from a human donor in a cohort sampled during active COVID-19. The CDR3 sequence: CASSIGAQGRETQYF. CDR3 sequence (DNA): TGTGCCAGTAGTATTGGTGCACAGGGAAGGGAGACCCAGTACTTC.